This T cell receptor beta chain was sequenced during a study of OX40 agonist ivuxolimab in advanced cancers. Across the whole study: Each dose-escalation patient presented with hepatocellular carcinoma, melanoma, renal cell or head and neck cancer. Prior checkpoint blockade (anti-PD-1, anti-PD-L1 or anti-CTLA-4) was permitted; 35% to 50% had it.

This CDR3 is built from 12 residues. The V end was cut by 5 bases, the J end by 8 bases, with 10 bases between. Germline CDR1 reads LGHNT; CDR2 reads FRNRAP. General observations from the study: Mean expanded clone counts were higher in CD8+ than CD4+ T cells. Dose levels from 0.1 to 3.0 mg/kg saw CD4+ and CD8+ blood T cells expand clonally by week 6.

Method: immunoSEQ multiplex PCR; TCRdb's copy keeps in-frame clones and lacks some. Altogether about 98,000 clones are present, about 92% being singletons, with the ten largest covering around 0.25%. This clone has a single count. Its target is unknown. V gene TRBV12-5 combines with J gene TRBJ2-1; the D gene is possibly TRBD2 (5 bases). Material: CD4+ or CD8+ T cells sorted from blood, obtained in a trial of the OX40 agonist ivuxolimab. The TCR originated in an adult with an advanced solid tumor such as melanoma, head and neck, liver or kidney cancer. The CDR3 bases are TGTGCTAGTGGTCCACGGAGGCATGAGCAGTTCTTC. It codes for CASGPRRHEQFF.